This is a list of T cell receptor beta chains from one sample in a study of cytomegalovirus exposure and HLA in healthy donors. Data came from immunoSEQ multiplex PCR; TCRdb stores just in-frame clones and leaves some out. This sample yields about 160,000 clones, of which about 65% are seen a single time; around 2.8% belongs to the top ten. The sequenced sample consisted of PBMCs. The source of these receptors is a woman between 25 and 40 years old in good health and CMV-seronegative. Both conserved end residues are part of each CDR3. The order of the fields is J gene, V gene, CDR3 protein.

J gene: TRBJ2-5; V gene: TRBV9; CDR3 protein: CASSVALGGGVETQYF
J gene: TRBJ1-6; V gene: TRBV5-6; CDR3 protein: CASSRGSYNSPLHF
J gene: TRBJ2-7; V gene: TRBV6-1; CDR3 protein: CASGRDRDYDEQYF
J gene: TRBJ1-5; V gene: TRBV19; CDR3 protein: CASSKGKGTVNQPQHF
J gene: TRBJ2-7; V gene: TRBV5-6; CDR3 protein: CASSFTSGSYEQYF
J gene: TRBJ2-2; V gene: TRBV28; CDR3 protein: CASSLWGGLANTGELFF
J gene: TRBJ1-5; V gene: TRBV7-2; CDR3 protein: CASSFPGQPQHF
J gene: TRBJ2-1; V gene: TRBV4-1; CDR3 protein: CASSPFSGAYNEQFF
J gene: TRBJ1-1; V gene: TRBV7-2; CDR3 protein: CASSSWGGTEAFF
J gene: TRBJ1-5; V gene: TRBV6-6; CDR3 protein: CASSNRGGQPQHF
J gene: TRBJ2-7; V gene: TRBV15; CDR3 protein: CATSKSRGQPPYEQYF
J gene: TRBJ1-2; V gene: TRBV28; CDR3 protein: CASSTDRGGYTF
J gene: TRBJ2-1; V gene: TRBV15; CDR3 protein: CATPGTGSYNEQFF
J gene: TRBJ1-2; V gene: TRBV6-1; CDR3 protein: CASSEAVGDGYTF
J gene: TRBJ2-5; V gene: TRBV7-3; CDR3 protein: CASSLGGGQETQYF
J gene: TRBJ1-6; V gene: TRBV28; CDR3 protein: CASSSYRSNSPLHF
J gene: TRBJ2-1; V gene: TRBV27; CDR3 protein: CASSLTSGAHNEQFF
J gene: TRBJ2-7; V gene: TRBV5-1; CDR3 protein: CASSLAVSGDAYEQYF
J gene: TRBJ2-5; V gene: TRBV21-1; CDR3 protein: CASSKVGWTVQETQYF
J gene: TRBJ2-7; V gene: TRBV30; CDR3 protein: CAWAPTSGRARYEQYF
J gene: .; V gene: TRBV27; CDR3 protein: CASKGLAGEFYEQYF
J gene: TRBJ2-4; V gene: TRBV19; CDR3 protein: CASTSGRAGAKNIQYF
J gene: TRBJ2-5; V gene: TRBV11-3; CDR3 protein: CASSLMAGVEETQYF
J gene: TRBJ1-5; V gene: TRBV10-3; CDR3 protein: CAISESAGSSNQPQHF
J gene: TRBJ1-2; V gene: TRBV5-4; CDR3 protein: CASSLEWGRGDGYTF